This TCR beta chain was found in a study of T cells after posttransplantation cyclophosphamide. Regarding the study as a whole: TRB clonality was highly associated with recipient CMV seropositivity and reactivation.

With regard to this clone: What it binds is not known.

The naive gate required viable CD3+CD4+ or CD3+CD8+ cells with CCR7+CD45RA+CD45RO-CD95-CD27+CD28+ phenotype. V was shortened by 0 bases and J by 4 bases, with 15 bases between the two germline ends. This CDR3 comprises 16 residues. Germline loops: CDR1 MGHRA, CDR2 YSYEKL. Only in-frame clones appear in the TCRdb table, and some are missing; sequencing was by immunoSEQ multiplex PCR. In the table there are about 11,000 clones, approximately 96% of which are singletons. The chain recombines TRBV4-1 with TRBJ1-2, with D possibly being TRBD1 (5 bases). The specimen was naive CD8+ T cells sorted from PBMCs. The sequence was collected from a man aged 25 to 40 in good health and a related stem cell transplant donor. The CDR3 sequence is CASSQEKGQGGYGYTF. The CDR3 DNA reads as TGCGCCAGCAGCCAAGAAAAGGGGCAGGGAGGCTATGGCTACACCTTC.